The text below deals with one T cell receptor (beta chain). This sample is part of a study of technical replicates of blood from a few donors. There are 15 residues in the CDR3. Germline-derived CDR1 and CDR2 are LGHNA and YNFKEQ. V was pared by 2 bases and J by 6 bases, with 14 bases between. Generated by immunoSEQ multiplex PCR, the TCRdb table keeps only in-frame clones and is missing some. The data contain 95,000 to 100,000 clones, around 96% of them seen just once; the ten biggest clones take up approximately 0.21%. The sequenced sample consisted of T cells isolated from PBMCs. This sequence originates from a human donor in good health. The V call is TRBV4-2, the J call TRBJ2-1; D might be TRBD2 (5 bases). The CDR3 nucleotides are TGTGCCAGCAGCCAAACGACCTTTCGGGGCAATGAGCAGTTCTTC. Its translation: CASSQTTFRGNEQFF.